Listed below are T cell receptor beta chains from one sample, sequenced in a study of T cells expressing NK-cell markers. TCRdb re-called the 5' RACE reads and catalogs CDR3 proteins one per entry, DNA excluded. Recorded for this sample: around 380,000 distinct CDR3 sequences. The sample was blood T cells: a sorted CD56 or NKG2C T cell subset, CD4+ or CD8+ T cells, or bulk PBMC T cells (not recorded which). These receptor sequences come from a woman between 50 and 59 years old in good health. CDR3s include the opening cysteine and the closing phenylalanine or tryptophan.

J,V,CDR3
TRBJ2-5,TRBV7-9,CASSLSGLKETQYF
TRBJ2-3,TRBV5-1,CASSLAADTQYF
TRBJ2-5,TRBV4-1,CASSHSTLRETQYF
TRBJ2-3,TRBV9,CASSARTSGNTDTQYF
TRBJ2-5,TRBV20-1,CSASIGETQYF
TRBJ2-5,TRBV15,CATSRGRIQETQYF
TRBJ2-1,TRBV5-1,CASSLSGYFRNEQFF
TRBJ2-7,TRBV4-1,CASSPSRQGGSLYEQYF
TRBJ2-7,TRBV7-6,CASSSRYRGLSYEQYF
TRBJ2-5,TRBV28,CASSQDRRQETQYF
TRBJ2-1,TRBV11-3,CASSLGSRNSYNEQFF
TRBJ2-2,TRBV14,CASSMGGELFF
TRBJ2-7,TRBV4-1,CASSPSYGLAHEQYF
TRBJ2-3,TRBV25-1,CASSWSGTGGTDTQYF
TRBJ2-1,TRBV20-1,CSARAAGASGIPLEQFF
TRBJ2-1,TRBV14,CASSHPVGTADNEQFF
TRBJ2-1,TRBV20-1,CRAGTPADEQFF
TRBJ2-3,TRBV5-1,CASSLSSGSVDTQYF
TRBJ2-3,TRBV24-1,CATSPSATGLADTQYF
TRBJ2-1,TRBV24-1,CATRRAGGGYNEQFF
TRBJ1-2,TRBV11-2,CASSSFTDGYTF
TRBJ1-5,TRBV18,CASSPSGQPQHF
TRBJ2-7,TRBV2,CASSETDEQYF
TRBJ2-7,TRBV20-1,CSAREATGSREQYF
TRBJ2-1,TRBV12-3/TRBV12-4,CASGQGLNNEQFF
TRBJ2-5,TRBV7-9,CASSLEATKLETQYF
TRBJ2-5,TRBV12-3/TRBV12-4,CAHHEDRAYPETQYF
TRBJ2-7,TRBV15,CATSRDLLADEQYF